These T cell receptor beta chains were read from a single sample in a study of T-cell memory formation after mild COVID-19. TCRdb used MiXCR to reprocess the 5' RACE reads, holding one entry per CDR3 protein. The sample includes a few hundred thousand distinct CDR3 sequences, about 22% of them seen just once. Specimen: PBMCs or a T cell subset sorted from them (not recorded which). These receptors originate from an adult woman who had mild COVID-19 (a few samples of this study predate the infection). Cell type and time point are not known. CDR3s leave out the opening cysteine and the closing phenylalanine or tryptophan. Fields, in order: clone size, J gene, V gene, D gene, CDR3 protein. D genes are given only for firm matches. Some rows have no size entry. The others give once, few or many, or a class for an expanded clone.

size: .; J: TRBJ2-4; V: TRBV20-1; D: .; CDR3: SARDLGALAKNIQY
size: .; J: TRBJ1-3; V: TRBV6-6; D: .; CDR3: ASSIYVGFSGNTIY
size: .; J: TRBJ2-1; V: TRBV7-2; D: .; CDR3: ASSQYRSSYNEQF
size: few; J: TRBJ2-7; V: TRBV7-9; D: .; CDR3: ASSLRSGLSYEQY
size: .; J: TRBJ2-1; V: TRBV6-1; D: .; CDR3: ASRDQGGSYNEQF
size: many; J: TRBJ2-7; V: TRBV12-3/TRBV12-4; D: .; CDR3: ASSFKGRNSYEQY
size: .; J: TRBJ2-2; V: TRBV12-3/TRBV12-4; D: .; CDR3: ASRPRNHNTGELF
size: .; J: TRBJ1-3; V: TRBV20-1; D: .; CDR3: SACPPRGNTIY
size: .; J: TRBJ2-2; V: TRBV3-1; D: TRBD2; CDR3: ASSETSGGAGELF
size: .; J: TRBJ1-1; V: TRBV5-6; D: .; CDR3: ASSYPGGIGTEAF
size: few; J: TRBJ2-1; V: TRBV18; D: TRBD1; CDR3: ASSPRLTGTGTYNEQF
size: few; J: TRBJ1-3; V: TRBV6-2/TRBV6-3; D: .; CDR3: ASSYVAGTGNTIY
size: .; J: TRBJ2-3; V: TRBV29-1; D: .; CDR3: SVVNGPGTQY
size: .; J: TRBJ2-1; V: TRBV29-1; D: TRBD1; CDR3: SLDGGRGQNEQF
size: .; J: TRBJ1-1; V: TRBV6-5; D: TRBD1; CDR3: ASSSPGTGGEYTEAF
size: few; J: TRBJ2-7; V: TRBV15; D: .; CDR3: ATSRTQGNHEQY
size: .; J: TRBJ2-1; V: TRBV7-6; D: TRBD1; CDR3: ASSLAGTGRRGDNEQF
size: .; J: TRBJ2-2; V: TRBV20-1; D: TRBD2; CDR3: SARVAGGTGELF
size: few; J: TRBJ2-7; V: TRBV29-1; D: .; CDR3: SVEAWQDSSYEQY
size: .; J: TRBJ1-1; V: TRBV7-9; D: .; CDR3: ASSLGAGFTEAF
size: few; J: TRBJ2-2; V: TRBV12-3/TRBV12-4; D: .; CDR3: ASSFRAPNTGELF
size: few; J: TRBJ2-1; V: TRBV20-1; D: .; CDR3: SARDVGAWGYNEQF
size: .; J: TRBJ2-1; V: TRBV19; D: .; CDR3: ASSMSRESYNEQF
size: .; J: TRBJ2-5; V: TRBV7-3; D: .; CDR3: ASSFDSRESQY
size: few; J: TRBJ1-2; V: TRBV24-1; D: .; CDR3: ATSDLRGYT
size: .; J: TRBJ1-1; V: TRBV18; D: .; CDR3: ASSPPGGEVAF
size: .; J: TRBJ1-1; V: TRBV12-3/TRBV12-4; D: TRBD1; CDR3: ASSPNHNRGTEAF
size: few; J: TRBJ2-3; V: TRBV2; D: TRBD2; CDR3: ASSRTSGGVSTDTQY
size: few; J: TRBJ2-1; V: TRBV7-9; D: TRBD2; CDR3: ASRRASGINNEQF
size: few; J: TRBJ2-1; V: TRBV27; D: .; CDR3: ASSLSSGLAYNEQF
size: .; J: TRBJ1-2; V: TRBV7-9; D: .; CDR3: ASSPPLGSTT
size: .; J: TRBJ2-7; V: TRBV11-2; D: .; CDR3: ASNRGANSEQY
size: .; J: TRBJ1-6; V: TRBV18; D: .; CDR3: ASSPRIQGSSPLH
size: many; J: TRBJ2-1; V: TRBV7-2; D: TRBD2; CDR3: ASSLSLAGGNEQF
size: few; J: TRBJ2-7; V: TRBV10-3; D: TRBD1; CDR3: ATEGQGISQY
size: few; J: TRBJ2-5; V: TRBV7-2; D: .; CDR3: ASSLPPAETQY
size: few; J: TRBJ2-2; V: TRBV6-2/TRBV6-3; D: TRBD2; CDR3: ASSGLAGGTGELF
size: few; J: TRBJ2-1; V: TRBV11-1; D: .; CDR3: ASSLAGLWNEQF
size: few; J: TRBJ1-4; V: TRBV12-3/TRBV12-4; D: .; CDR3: ASSLRQGPEKLF
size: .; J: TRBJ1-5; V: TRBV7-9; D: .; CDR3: ASSPIKINQPQH
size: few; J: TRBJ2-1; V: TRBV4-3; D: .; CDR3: ASSQPYLPGHSYNEQF
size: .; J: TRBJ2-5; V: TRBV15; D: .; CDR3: ATSRDQVLETQY
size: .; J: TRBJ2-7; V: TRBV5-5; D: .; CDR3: ASSLPDGPTYEQY
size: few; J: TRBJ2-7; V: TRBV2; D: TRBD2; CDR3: ASSEGTSGKVGEY
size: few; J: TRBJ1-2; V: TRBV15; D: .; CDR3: ATSRDTGHYGYT